This entry lists 16 T cell receptor beta chains sequenced from one sample in a study of cytomegalovirus exposure and HLA in healthy donors. The PCR was carried out with 60 Vbeta primers and 13 Jbeta primers. The assay was immunoSEQ multiplex PCR, and TCRdb's table has in-frame clones only and misses some. The sample carries 200,000 to 250,000 clones, over 80% recorded once. Sequencing was done on a sample of PBMCs. All receptors derive from a boy aged 2 to 10 in good health and CMV-seronegative.

The chain joins TRBV6-5 to TRBJ2-2; possibly TRBD2 for D (5 bases). This CDR3 is 11 amino acids long. Trimming stripped 9 bases from V and 8 bases from J, with 10 bases between. Germline V lookup: CDR1 MNHEY, CDR2 SVGAGI. CDR3 residues: CASQRGGELFF. CDR3 coding DNA: TGTGCCAGTCAACGGGGTGGGGAGCTGTTTTTT.

The chain has TRBV7-6 and TRBJ2-3, with D unclear. The germline V gene encodes CDR1 SGHVS and CDR2 FNYEAQ. This CDR3 comprises 13 residues. V was trimmed by 4 bases and J by 0 bases, leaving 5 bases between them. CDR3 sequence: CASSWSSTDTQYF. DNA of the CDR3: TGTGCCAGCAGCTGGAGTAGCACAGATACGCAGTATTTT.

The chain links TRBV2 to TRBJ2-3; 9 positions agree with TRBD1. Trimming at V came to 9 bases and at J to 0 bases, leaving 4 bases not matched to a gene. This CDR3 is 14 amino acids long. CDR1 SNHLY and CDR2 FYNNEI come from the germline V gene. The CDR3 coding sequence is TGTGCCAGGGCCGGGACAGGGAGCACAGATACGCAGTATTTT. Amino acid sequence: CARAGTGSTDTQYF.

The sample holds a few counts of this clone. CDR3 region: CASSGDRGGSPLHF. In DNA form, the CDR3 reads TGTGCCAGCAGCGGGGACAGGGGAGGGTCACCCCTCCACTTT. This chain connects TRBV7-9 to TRBJ1-6; the match to TRBD1 covers 10 bases. V was clipped by 5 bases and J by 10 bases; unmatched bases: 5. The CDR3 runs to 14 residues. Germline values: CDR1 SEHNR, CDR2 FQNEAQ (reference sequence).

The rearrangement joins TRBV7-8 to TRBJ2-7, with 9 bases identical to TRBD2. CDR3 length: 14 residues. J was trimmed by 1 base and V by 3 bases; bases with no gene match: 1. Germline CDR1 is SGHVS and CDR2 is FQNEAQ. The CDR3 nucleotides are TGTGCCAGCAGCTTGACTAGCGGATCCTACGAGCAGTACTTC. Amino acid sequence: CASSLTSGSYEQYF.

Concerning this clone: This sample also contains other DNA sequences that code for the same CDR3. The chain recombines TRBV27 with TRBJ1-1; D perhaps matches TRBD1 (6 bases). CDR1 is MNHEY and CDR2 is SMNVEV in the germline V gene (reference sequence). V gave up 0 bases and J gave up 2 bases, with 7 bases separating them. The CDR3 is made up of 14 amino acids. DNA of the CDR3: TGTGCCAGCAGTTTATCAGGGGGAAACACTGAAGCTTTCTTT. Its translation is CASSLSGGNTEAFF.

The chain combines TRBV2 with TRBJ1-5; the D is unclear. V was clipped by 6 bases and J by 0 bases, with 9 bases between them. The CDR3 consists of 14 residues. The germline V gene encodes CDR1 SNHLY and CDR2 FYNNEI. The CDR3: CASRTDISNQPQHF. In nucleotides, the CDR3 is TGTGCCAGCAGAACAGATATTAGCAATCAGCCCCAGCATTTT.

A single count supports this clone. The chain joins TRBV29-1 to TRBJ2-5; TRBD2 is a possible D gene (6 bases). With 3 bases removed from V and 2 bases from J, the gap between germline ends came to 10 bases. In germline, CDR1 is SQVTM, CDR2 ANQGSEA. CDR3 size: 13 residues. CDR3 nucleotides: TGCAGCGTTGAGGGGGGAAAACAAGAGACCCAGTACTTC. It specifies CSVEGGKQETQYF.

This clone was seen only once. This chain uses TRBV7-9 with TRBJ2-1; 9 bases are a match to TRBD1. Germline V gene lookup returns CDR1 SEHNR and CDR2 FQNEAQ (reference sequence). This CDR3 contains 12 residues. The V segment lost 5 bases and the J segment 14 bases; nucleotides outside the gene matches: 7. The CDR3: CASSPWDREEFF. The CDR3 bases are TGTGCCAGCAGCCCATGGGACAGGGAGGAGTTCTTC.

The V and J genes are TRBV27 and TRBJ1-2; D uncertain. CDR1 is MNHEY and CDR2 is SMNVEV in the germline V gene (reference sequence). V was trimmed by 8 bases and J by 3 bases, leaving 10 bases between them. This CDR3 has 12 residues. Here the CDR3 reads CASRGQDYGYTF. As DNA, the CDR3 is TGTGCCAGCCGTGGGCAGGACTATGGCTACACCTTC.

The chain combines TRBV5-4 with TRBJ2-7, with 13 nucleotides matching TRBD2. CDR1 SGHNT and CDR2 YYREEE come from the germline V gene (reference sequence). CDR3 size: 15 residues. The V and J ends lost 1 base and 5 bases, in that order; junction bases with no gene match: 3. The CDR3 reads CASSLTSGGAHEQYF. The CDR3 coding sequence is TGTGCCAGCAGCTTGACTAGCGGGGGGGCCCACGAGCAGTACTTC.

This rearrangement joins TRBV6-5 to TRBJ2-3; TRBD1 is a possible D gene (6 bases). This CDR3 has 15 residues. The germline V gene has CDR1 MNHEY and CDR2 SVGAGI. V was shortened by 0 bases and J by 2 bases, with 9 bases between the two germline ends. The CDR3 DNA follows: TGTGCCAGCAGTTACTCACAGGGAACCACAGATACGCAGTATTTT. This codes for CASSYSQGTTDTQYF.

The V call is TRBV25-1, the J call TRBJ1-4; TRBD1 matches at 7 bases. The CDR3 totals 15 residues. CDR1 and CDR2 (germline): MGHDK, SYGVNS. V gave up 8 bases and J gave up 6 bases; unmatched junction bases: 12. The CDR3 spells CASSRGDRVDEKLFF. The CDR3 DNA is TGTGCCAGCTCCCGGGGCGACAGGGTGGATGAAAAACTGTTTTTT. The variable domain in full, with the rest retrieved from reference TRBV25-1 and TRBJ1-4, is EADIYQTPRYLVIGTGKKITLECSQTMGHDKMYWYQQDPGMELHLIHYSYGVNSTEKGDLSSESTVSRIRTEHFPLTLESARPSHTSQYLCASSRGDRVDEKLFFGSGTQLSVL.

This chain connects TRBV2 to TRBJ1-5; TRBD1 aligns across 8 bases. J gave up 7 bases and V 6 bases, and 8 bases lay outside the gene matches. CDR3 length: 14 amino acids. Germline CDR1 reads SNHLY; CDR2 reads FYNNEI. CDR3 DNA sequence: TGTGCCAGCAGCGGACAGGGAGTGATACAGCCCCAGCATTTT. Protein sequence: CASSGQGVIQPQHF. The full variable domain, rest sourced from reference TRBV2 and TRBJ1-5, is EPEVTQTPSHQVTQMGQEVILRCVPISNHLYFYWYRQILGQKVEFLVSFYNNEISEKSEIFDDQFSVERPDGSNFTLKIRSTKLEDSAMYFCASSGQGVIQPQHFGDGTRLSIL.

The V call is TRBV6-1, the J call TRBJ1-2; D remains unclear. Per germline, CDR1 MNHNS and CDR2 SASEGT. This CDR3 has 11 amino acids. Trimming took 2 bases from V and 7 from J, leaving 5 bases between them. Here the CDR3 reads CASSERCGYTF. CDR3 DNA sequence: TGTGCCAGCAGTGAACGGTGTGGCTACACCTTC.

This clone was picked up one time. The CDR3 sequence is CASSQEGSGGMGAFF. The CDR3 coding sequence is TGTGCCAGCAGCCAAGAGGGTAGCGGGGGAATGGGTGCGTTCTTC. The chain couples TRBV4-2 to TRBJ2-1; 9 bases map to TRBD2. CDR1 is LGHNA, CDR2 YNFKEQ, per germline. V gave up 0 bases and J gave up 15 bases; unmatched junction bases: 12. This CDR3 is 15 amino acids long.